The clone carrying this TCR beta chain was recorded once. The sample originates from a study of control samples from healthy donors and cancer patients. This CDR3 contains 15 residues. CDR1 is MDHEN and CDR2 is SYDVKM in the germline V gene. V was pared by 6 bases and J by 1 base, with 5 bases of the junction left unmatched. TCRdb's copy holds only in-frame clones and misses some; the assay was immunoSEQ multiplex PCR. The data contain fewer than 250,000 clones, 91% of them seen just once; the ten biggest clones take up less than 2%. The J gene is TRBJ1-1, the V gene TRBV28; 10 bases match TRBD1. This receptor was taken from a man aged 25-40 years in good health. Material for sequencing was blood. Here the CDR3 reads CASSRQGARNTEAFF. CDR3 nucleotide sequence: TGTGCCAGCAGCCGACAGGGGGCTCGGAACACTGAAGCTTTCTTT.